The rows below give T cell receptor beta chains drawn from one sample of a study of shared clonotypes between healthy human individuals. Sequencing was performed with immunoSEQ multiplex PCR; in TCRdb, only in-frame clones are kept and a portion is missing. The profile shows over a million clones, approximately 72% of them singletons. The sequencing sample was made of memory CD4+ T cells sorted from blood. The source is a man younger than 30 in good health. Each CDR3 is given with its conserved first and last residue. D genes are given only for firm matches. Expanded clones get a size class; other rows say once, few or many, or leave the size out.

DNA: TGTGCCAGCATTACGGGACAGGGCTTCCATGGCTACACCTTC
CDR3: CASITGQGFHGYTF
J: TRBJ1-2
D: TRBD1
V: TRBV28
size: -

DNA: TGCGCCAGCAGTAACCGGGACAGCGGATTATTTGGCTACACCTTC
CDR3: CASSNRDSGLFGYTF
J: TRBJ1-2
D: TRBD1
V: TRBV5-1
size: -

DNA: TGTGCCAGCAGCGTTAATGGGAACGGGGGAAAGGAGACCCAGTACTTC
CDR3: CASSVNGNGGKETQYF
J: TRBJ2-5
D: -
V: TRBV9
size: -

DNA: TGTGCCAGCAGCTTAGAAGGGACCGTCCAAGAGACCCAGTACTTC
CDR3: CASSLEGTVQETQYF
J: TRBJ2-5
D: -
V: TRBV7-6
size: -

DNA: TGTGCCACTCACAGGGTTGGGGACACTGAAGCTTTCTTT
CDR3: CATHRVGDTEAFF
J: TRBJ1-1
D: -
V: TRBV6-5
size: -

DNA: TGTGCCAGCACCGCAGGGGCGACAGATACGCAGTATTTT
CDR3: CASTAGATDTQYF
J: TRBJ2-3
D: -
V: TRBV5-4
size: -

DNA: TGTGCCAGCAGTGCCCACAGCGATCAGCCCCAGCATTTT
CDR3: CASSAHSDQPQHF
J: TRBJ1-5
D: -
V: TRBV2
size: -

DNA: TGTGCCATCAGTGAGTCGACCACAGGGGGCGTCGACGAGCAGTACTTC
CDR3: CAISESTTGGVDEQYF
J: TRBJ2-7
D: TRBD1
V: TRBV10-3
size: few

DNA: TGTGCCAGCAGCTTGGTAGGTCTACCCTTTAGCTCTGGGGCCAACGTCCTGACTTTC
CDR3: CASSLVGLPFSSGANVLTF
J: TRBJ2-6
D: -
V: TRBV5-6
size: -

DNA: TGCGCCAGCAGCAGGGACGGGCAAGAGACCCAGTACTTC
CDR3: CASSRDGQETQYF
J: TRBJ2-5
D: -
V: TRBV5-1
size: -

DNA: TGTGCCAGTAGTAGCCCTTCAGGGGCCCCTAGCAATCAGCCCCAGCATTTT
CDR3: CASSSPSGAPSNQPQHF
J: TRBJ1-5
D: -
V: TRBV19
size: -

DNA: TGCGCCAGCAGCTTGACCGGGGACAGGGGCGTCTATGGCTACACCTTC
CDR3: CASSLTGDRGVYGYTF
J: TRBJ1-2
D: TRBD1
V: TRBV5-1
size: -

DNA: TGTGCCAGCCGGGCCTCCGGGACACTTAATTCACCCCTCCACTTT
CDR3: CASRASGTLNSPLHF
J: TRBJ1-6
D: -
V: TRBV27
size: -

DNA: TGTGCCAGCAGCTCCAGAGCGGCCTATAATTCACCCCTCCACTTT
CDR3: CASSSRAAYNSPLHF
J: TRBJ1-6
D: -
V: TRBV27
size: -

DNA: TGTGCCAGCAGCCCAAGGGAGTCGGGCACAGATACGCAGTATTTT
CDR3: CASSPRESGTDTQYF
J: TRBJ2-3
D: -
V: TRBV9
size: -

DNA: TGTGCCAGCAGCTTGGGACGGAACTACGAGCAGTACTTC
CDR3: CASSLGRNYEQYF
J: TRBJ2-7
D: -
V: TRBV5-8
size: -

DNA: TGTGCCAGTAGTCGGACTGGCTATGGCTACACCTTC
CDR3: CASSRTGYGYTF
J: TRBJ1-2
D: -
V: TRBV19
size: -

DNA: TGTGCCAGCTGGGGAGTCTATGGCTACACCTTC
CDR3: CASWGVYGYTF
J: TRBJ1-2
D: -
V: TRBV2
size: -

DNA: TGTGCTAGCAGCGGGGCAGGGGGCTTGGAGACCCAGTACTTC
CDR3: CASSGAGGLETQYF
J: TRBJ2-5
D: -
V: TRBV7-7
size: -

DNA: TGTGCCAGCAGCCCTAGACAGACCCTTGAAGCTTTCTTT
CDR3: CASSPRQTLEAFF
J: TRBJ1-1
D: -
V: TRBV7-2
size: -

DNA: TGTGCCAGCAGTATGGGACAGGGGGCGCAAGCTTTCTTT
CDR3: CASSMGQGAQAFF
J: TRBJ1-1
D: TRBD1
V: TRBV2
size: -

DNA: TGTGCCAGCAGCTCGGAGACTAGCCGCCAAGAGACCCAGTACTTC
CDR3: CASSSETSRQETQYF
J: TRBJ2-5
D: TRBD2
V: TRBV5-4
size: -

DNA: TGTGCCAGCAGTTACGCTCCGGGATTCGGTGAGCAGTTCTTC
CDR3: CASSYAPGFGEQFF
J: TRBJ2-1
D: -
V: TRBV6-5
size: -

DNA: TGTGCCAGCAGTGAAACGTGGAAGGATTCACCCCTCCACTTT
CDR3: CASSETWKDSPLHF
J: TRBJ1-6
D: -
V: TRBV6-1
size: few

DNA: TGTGCCTGGACCCCCAAGGGGGGCAGGGGCTTGAACACTGAAGCTTTCTTT
CDR3: CAWTPKGGRGLNTEAFF
J: TRBJ1-1
D: -
V: TRBV30
size: -

DNA: TGTGCCAGCAGCTTTAGACTATCTGAAACCGGGGAGCTGTTTTTT
CDR3: CASSFRLSETGELFF
J: TRBJ2-2
D: -
V: TRBV7-2
size: -

DNA: TGTGCCACCCCCAGCGGGTTCTGCTCCTACGAGCAGTACTTC
CDR3: CATPSGFCSYEQYF
J: TRBJ2-7
D: -
V: TRBV21-1
size: -

DNA: TGTGCTAGCAGCTTAGGGCCCTCGCAGGGTGAGCAGTTCTTC
CDR3: CASSLGPSQGEQFF
J: TRBJ2-1
D: -
V: TRBV7-7
size: once

DNA: TGTGCCAGCAGCCCGATTTTGGGGGACTATGGCTACACCTTC
CDR3: CASSPILGDYGYTF
J: TRBJ1-2
D: -
V: TRBV7-9
size: -

DNA: TGTGCCAGCAGGGGACAGGGGAAGGCTGAAGCTTTCTTT
CDR3: CASRGQGKAEAFF
J: TRBJ1-1
D: TRBD1
V: TRBV2
size: -

DNA: TGTGCCAGCTCACCCTCCGGTACCTACGAGCAGTACTTC
CDR3: CASSPSGTYEQYF
J: TRBJ2-7
D: -
V: TRBV18
size: few